One sample yielded the 12 T cell receptor beta chains listed below, sequenced in a study of tumor and adjacent non-tumor tissue in lung cancer. This sample's RNA came from whole unsorted tissue. TCRbeta libraries were built with three rounds of nested PCR, modified from ARM-PCR. TCRdb processed the multiplex PCR reads anew with MiXCR; each CDR3 protein has one entry. The repertoire consists of fewer than 120,000 distinct CDR3 sequences, with over 70% occurring once and the leading ten covering 20% to 25%. The sequencing sample was made of lung tumor tissue. The source is a man aged 65 to 79 with non-small cell lung cancer.

Comments on this clonotype: The junction and the germline gene differ at one end; a read error may be behind it. The J gene is TRBJ2-5, the V gene TRBV4-2, with D possibly called TRBD1 or TRBD2 (5 bases each). This CDR3 has 17 amino acids. The germline CDR1 and CDR2 sequences are LGHNA and YNFKEQ. The CDR3 region has the DNA TGTGCCAGCGGCCCAATGGCCGGAGGACAATTTGGAGAGACACAGTACTTC. This encodes CASGPMAGGQFGETQYF.

This clonotype appeared a single time. Given a much more abundant clone one base away, this may be a read error. The CDR3 region is CAGSFLWDSNYEQYF. CDR3 nucleotides: TGTGCCGGCAGCTTCCTCTGGGACAGTAACTACGAGCAGTACTTC. V gene TRBV7-2 combines with J gene TRBJ2-7, with 7 bases lining up with TRBD1. Germline values: CDR1 SGHTA, CDR2 FQGNSA. This CDR3 is 15 amino acids long.

Details on this clonotype: Germline is not matched at one junction end, which may reflect a read error. V is TRBV11-2 and J is TRBJ2-7; D unclear. Per germline, CDR1 SGHAT and CDR2 FQNNGV. The CDR3 consists of 14 residues. The CDR3 region has the DNA TGTGCCAGCAGCGGGGAAAGCATAAACTACGGGCAGTACTTC. It codes for CASSGESINYGQYF.

This clonotype was counted a few times. A much bigger clone sits one base away, suggesting this may be a read error. This likely comes from a read error, as the CDR3 has no conserved phenylalanine or tryptophan at its end. V usage is TRBV20-1 and J usage is TRBJ2-7, with 8 bases identical to TRBD2. The CDR3 length is 13 residues. The V gene end was trimmed by 3 bases and the J gene end by 7 bases; junction bases not matched to a gene: 8. Germline assignment: CDR1 DFQATT and CDR2 SNEGSKA (reference sequence). The CDR3 coding sequence is TGCAGTGCTAGTCAGCGGGAGCGGGGAGAGCAGTACCTC. Amino acid sequence: CSASQRERGEQYL.

In regard to this clonotype: At one end the junction does not follow the germline gene, possibly because of a read error. This sequence joins TRBV20-1 and TRBJ2-2; TRBD2 might be the D (5 bases). CDR1 is DFQATT, CDR2 SNEGSKA, per germline (reference sequence). The CDR3 covers 17 residues. The CDR3 sequence: CSSRGGSARVGTGELFF. Written as DNA, the CDR3 is TGCAGTTCTAGAGGTGGGAGTGCAAGAGTGGGCACCGGGGAGCTGTTTTTT.

This chain connects TRBV11-2 to TRBJ1-1; D ambiguous. The ends were cut back, 9 bases at V and 1 base at J, with 18 bases in the middle. Germline CDR1 is SGHAT and CDR2 is FQNNGV. The CDR3 sequence is 15 residues long. The CDR3 spells CARCFANSRNTEAFF. Here the CDR3 DNA reads TGTGCCAGGTGTTTCGCCAATTCAAGGAACACTGAAGCTTTCTTT.

In regard to this clonotype: At one of its ends the junction is not consistent with the germline gene, which may arise from a read error. The rearrangement joins TRBV28 to TRBJ2-5, with TRBD2 matching over 7 bases. Looked up from germline, CDR1 is MDHEN and CDR2 is SYDVKM. The CDR3 consists of 14 residues. CDR3 bases: TGTGCCAGCAGTTTAACGGGAGGAAAAGATACCCAGTACTTC. Its protein is CASSLTGGKDTQYF.

This clonotype was seen only once. This chain connects TRBV6-2 or TRBV6-3 to TRBJ1-6, with 9 positions matching TRBD1. The J segment lost 8 bases and the V segment lost 6 bases, leaving 11 bases of the junction unmatched. There are 16 residues in the CDR3. Germline values: CDR1 MNHEY, CDR2 SVGEGT. The CDR3 sequence: CASRTGTGRYDSPLHF. For the CDR3, the DNA is TGTGCCAGCAGAACTGGGACAGGGAGATATGATTCACCCCTCCACTTT.

With regard to this clonotype: A junction boundary mismatches the germline segment, possibly from a read error. The J gene is TRBJ2-7, the V gene TRBV10-2, with D possibly being TRBD1 (6 bases). The CDR3 consists of 15 residues. Germline V gene sequence: CDR1 WSHSY, CDR2 SAAADI. The CDR3 is CASREWGDRRDEQYF. The CDR3 DNA reads as TGCGCCAGCCGTGAGTGGGGAGACAGGCGCGACGAGCAGTATTTC.

Concerning this clonotype itself: The junction does not match germline at one end; this may be a read error. This chain joins TRBV6-2 or TRBV6-3 and TRBJ2-1; either TRBD1 or TRBD2 may supply D (6 bases each). The CDR3 runs 15 residues. The germline CDR1 and CDR2 sequences are MNHEY and SVGEGT. For the CDR3, the DNA is TGTGCCAGTAGTTACCTTCGGGGGCGGCTACATGGGCAGTTCTTT. As protein: CASSYLRGRLHGQFF.

Details on this clonotype: At one boundary the junction diverges from the germline segment, which might be a read error. The CDR3 loop reads CASSYGHEYNERFF. CDR3 in DNA: TGTGCCAGCAGTTACGGTCATGAATACAATGAGCGGTTTTTC. This chain connects TRBV6-2 or TRBV6-3 to TRBJ2-1; D might be TRBD2 (5 bases). The CDR3 sequence is 14 residues long. The V gene's germline CDR1 is MNHEY and CDR2 SVGEGT.

Note on this clonotype: One end of the junction varies from germline; a read error may be responsible. The chain couples TRBV14 to TRBJ1-1; 9 bases are shared with TRBD1. The CDR3 loop spans 19 amino acids. The germline V gene has CDR1 SGHDN and CDR2 FVKESK. The DNA of the CDR3 is TGTGCGAGCATATTTCGGGACCCGGGACAGGGTTCTAGGAACACCGAAGCTTTCTTT. This translates into CASIFRDPGQGSRNTEAFF.